This T cell receptor beta chain was recovered during a study of CD4 T cell repertoires in COVID-19. Study-wide findings and caveats: SARS-CoV and/or HKU1 spike cultures shared between 7 and 25% of SARS-CoV-2 clonotypes.

V lost 5 bases to trimming and J lost 6 bases; unmatched junction nucleotides: 4. The CDR3 sequence is 13 residues long. CDR1 is SGHRS and CDR2 is YFSETQ in the germline V gene. Comment on this clone: Its target is not known.

The table came from immunoSEQ multiplex PCR; TCRdb's copy has only in-frame clones and leaves some out. Among over 75,000 clones, 83% were seen once, and the ten largest hold roughly 0.58%. Donors had recovered from mild-to-severe COVID-19. Sample: CD4+ T cells from peripheral blood, taken after recovery from COVID-19. This clonotype was sampled from a human donor who had COVID-19. The rearrangement links TRBV5-1 to TRBJ2-2; 7 bases agree with TRBD1. CDR3 bases: TGCGCCAGCAGGACCACAGGGGCCGGGGAGCTGTTTTTT. Translation: CASRTTGAGELFF. Supplemented by reference TRBV5-1 and TRBJ2-2, the full variable domain reads KAGVTQTPRYLIKTRGQQVTLSCSPISGHRSVSWYQQTPGQGLQFLFEYFSETQRNKGNFPGRFSGRQFSNSRSEMNVSTLELGDSALYLCASRTTGAGELFFGEGSRLTVL.